Presented here are 22 T cell receptor beta chains from one specimen sequenced in a study of regulatory T cells in long-lasting Graves disease. Regarding time point: persistent/refractory GD, antithyroid drugs over 5 years with positive TRAb. From RNA extracted from PBMCs, the TCR library was made. Arm-PCR of CDR3 regions with iRepertoire HTBI primers generated TCR beta libraries. MiXCR was run by TCRdb on the multiplex PCR reads, yielding one entry per CDR3 protein. The table has 400,000 to 600,000 distinct CDR3 sequences, about 22% seen once; the top ten hold roughly 7%. Source: peripheral blood mononuclear cells (PBMCs), taken when the disease was refractory, from a patient treated with antithyroid drugs. The receptor source for this set is a female donor with Graves disease.

The chain is built from TRBV12-3 or TRBV12-4 and TRBJ2-2; 7 bases fit TRBD2. This CDR3 contains 14 residues. The V and J ends lost 4 bases and 6 bases, in that order; junction bases with no gene match: 5. In nucleotides, the CDR3 is TGTGCCAGCAGTTCCACAGGACTAGCCGGGGAGCTGTTTTTT. Translation: CASSSTGLAGELFF.

This clonotype was seen a few times. This rearrangement joins TRBV7-2 to TRBJ2-7; weak D call: TRBD2 (6 bases). V lost 3 bases and J 6 bases, leaving 18 bases between the germline ends. CDR3 length: 15 residues. From germline, CDR1 is SGHTA and CDR2 FQGNSA. The CDR3 loop is CASSLSAGLVGEQYF. For the CDR3, the DNA is TGTGCCAGCAGCTTGTCGGCGGGATTAGTCGGCGAGCAGTACTTC.

A few counts support this clonotype. The V call is TRBV4-3, the J call TRBJ1-6, with D hard to call. The CDR3 totals 14 residues. V was trimmed by 0 bases and J by 8 bases, leaving 8 bases between them. In germline, CDR1 is LGHNA, CDR2 YSLEER. Here the CDR3 reads CASSQDGPHSPLHF. The CDR3 DNA reads TGCGCCAGCAGCCAAGACGGGCCACATTCACCCCTCCACTTT.

This clonotype has only a few counts. The V call is TRBV29-1, the J call TRBJ1-2, with D possibly being TRBD1 (6 bases). The germline CDR1 and CDR2 sequences are SQVTM and ANQGSEA. The V and J ends lost 1 base and 4 bases respectively, with 19 bases between them. The CDR3 loop spans 16 amino acids. The CDR3 coding sequence is TGCAGCGTTGAAGGCGACCGTGGGGGGGCAGGCTATGGCTACACCTTC. This encodes CSVEGDRGGAGYGYTF.

This clonotype was seen repeatedly, ten times or more. As DNA, the CDR3 is TGTGCCAGCAGCTTAGATTGGAGGGAGGGCGTTTTTGAGCAGTACTTC. It is translated as CASSLDWREGVFEQYF. The chain joins TRBV11-2 to TRBJ2-7; 7 nucleotides agree with TRBD2. The CDR3 runs 16 residues. Germline CDR1 and CDR2: SGHAT and FQNNGV. V shed 0 bases and J 7 bases; nucleotides not matched to a gene: 12.

The rearrangement joins TRBV12-3 or TRBV12-4 to TRBJ2-2, with TRBD2 matching 7 bases. The CDR3 runs 14 residues. The trim removed 11 bases at V and 4 bases at J, leaving 10 bases unmatched. The CDR3 loop reads CAGGRGSSTGELFF. The CDR3 coding sequence is TGTGCCGGGGGGAGGGGTTCAAGCACCGGGGAGCTGTTTTTT.

This clonotype was picked up many times. V gene TRBV19 combines with J gene TRBJ1-2; 9 nucleotides line up with TRBD1. The trim removed 7 bases at V and 10 bases at J, leaving 7 bases unmatched. CDR1 and CDR2 from the germline V gene are LNHDA and SQIVND (reference sequence). The CDR3 has 12 residues. The CDR3 coding sequence is TGTGCCAGTACCGGGACAGGGATGTACTACACCTTC. Amino acids: CASTGTGMYYTF.

The V and J genes are TRBV20-1 and TRBJ1-5; D might be TRBD1 (6 bases). Trimming removed 2 bases at V and 3 bases at J, with 17 bases between. This CDR3 is 16 amino acids long. CDR1 is DFQATT, CDR2 SNEGSKA, per germline (reference sequence). The CDR3 protein is CSARPEIQGYNQPQHF. As DNA, the CDR3 is TGCAGTGCTAGACCGGAAATCCAGGGGTACAATCAGCCCCAGCATTTT.

This clonotype turned up a few times. The chain employs TRBV13 and TRBJ1-1, with D maybe TRBD1 (6 bases). The V and J ends lost 4 bases and 7 bases respectively, with 19 bases between them. CDR1 is PRHDT, CDR2 FYEKMQ, per germline (reference sequence). CDR3 length equals 15 residues. The CDR3 region is CASSSRQDPSDEAFF. The CDR3 bases are TGTGCCAGCAGCTCCCGACAGGACCCCTCGGATGAAGCTTTCTTT.

There are a few counts of this clonotype. The rearrangement uses TRBV12-3 or TRBV12-4 and TRBJ2-3, with D possibly matching TRBD1 (5 bases). Deletions cut 8 bases from V and 2 bases from J, with 11 bases between. The CDR3 sequence is 13 residues long. For the CDR3, the DNA is TGTGCCAGCGTGCCAGGGCACACAGATACGCAGTATTTT. This gives the protein CASVPGHTDTQYF.

This clonotype was detected ten times or more. The junction does not match germline at one end; this may be a read error. The CDR3 DNA reads as TGTGCCAGCAGTTCCCGGGGGGCGGGGGAGACCCAGTACTTC. Translated: CASSSRGAGETQYF. The chain joins TRBV5-1 to TRBJ2-5; tentative D call: TRBD2 (7 bases). This CDR3 region has 14 residues. The V gene's germline CDR1 is SGHRS and CDR2 YFSETQ.

Many counts were recorded for this clonotype. V is TRBV11-2 and J is TRBJ1-1, with D possibly TRBD1 on 6 matching bases. The CDR3 has 16 residues. The ends were cut back, 4 bases at V and 0 bases at J, with 15 bases in the middle. Germline V lookup: CDR1 SGHAT, CDR2 FQNNGV. CDR3 protein: CASSSVQGPLNTEAFF. The DNA for the CDR3 is TGTGCCAGCAGCTCTGTACAGGGACCACTGAACACTGAAGCTTTCTTT.

This clonotype showed up many times. This chain links TRBV11-2 with TRBJ2-5; D unresolved. The V end was cut by 5 bases, the J end by 5 bases, with 9 bases between. CDR1 is SGHAT, CDR2 FQNNGV, per germline. The CDR3 loop spans 12 amino acids. CDR3 bases: TGTGCCAGCAGCAGAATTGGGGAGACCCAGTACTTC. This sequence encodes CASSRIGETQYF.

This clonotype was recorded many times. V and J are TRBV6-1 and TRBJ2-5; 9 bases fit TRBD1. The germline V gene encodes CDR1 MNHNS and CDR2 SASEGT. Losses at the gene ends were 5 bases for V and 9 bases for J; bases not matched to a gene: 10. CDR3 length equals 14 residues. CDR3 coding DNA: TGTGCCAGCAGTAAGGGGACAGGGTCATTGTCCCAGTACTTC. Translation: CASSKGTGSLSQYF.

This clonotype has a single count. J is TRBJ2-3 and V is TRBV12-3 or TRBV12-4; D ambiguous. This CDR3 region has 13 residues. Deletions cut 6 bases from V and 7 bases from J, with 14 bases between. The CDR3 bases are TGTGCCAGCAGCTCCGACCGTACTAATACGCAGTATTTT. This encodes CASSSDRTNTQYF.

The chain links TRBV6-1 to TRBJ2-6; TRBD1 aligns across 10 bases. V gave up 8 bases and J gave up 0 bases; unmatched junction bases: 7. This CDR3 is built from 17 residues. CDR1 and CDR2 (germline): MNHNS, SASEGT. CDR3 amino acids: CASEPGQGLSGANVLTF. In DNA, the CDR3 is TGTGCCAGCGAACCGGGACAGGGGCTCTCTGGGGCCAACGTCCTGACTTTC.

This clonotype was counted at least ten times. The chain is built from TRBV29-1 and TRBJ1-4; 9 bases fit TRBD1. After removal of 4 bases from V and 10 bases from J, the junction contained 7 bases not matched to a gene. CDR3 length: 13 residues. In germline, CDR1 is SQVTM, CDR2 ANQGSEA. The CDR3 bases are TGCAGCGTTGGGGACAGGGATGTGAGAAAACTGTTTTTT. Translating gives CSVGDRDVRKLFF.

The CDR3 DNA follows: TGTGCCAGCAGCCAAGACCAGGTATCCTACGAGCAGTACTTC. The encoded protein is CASSQDQVSYEQYF. V is TRBV14 and J is TRBJ2-7, with D uncertain. The CDR3 extends over 14 amino acids. The V and J ends lost 0 bases and 1 base respectively, with 7 bases between them. Germline CDR1 is SGHDN and CDR2 is FVKESK.

Note on this clonotype: A far larger clone is one base from this, pointing to a likely read error. The chain is built from TRBV6-2 or TRBV6-3 and TRBJ1-1; D unclear. Per germline, CDR1 MNHEY and CDR2 SVGEGT. The CDR3 is 13 amino acids. Trimming pared 3 bases from V and 6 bases from J, leaving 11 bases between. CDR3 in amino acids: CASSYGRVAEAFF. Here the CDR3 DNA reads TGTGCCAGCAGTTATGGTAGGGTCGCTGAAGCTTTCTTT.

Ten or more counts support this clonotype. The V gene is TRBV6-1, the J gene TRBJ2-7; 7 nucleotides match TRBD2. The CDR3 contains 19 residues. V gave up 4 bases and J gave up 5 bases; unmatched junction bases: 23. Germline V lookup: CDR1 MNHNS, CDR2 SASEGT. The CDR3 loop reads CASSAEGSDRLGGTDEQYF. The CDR3 DNA sequence: TGTGCCAGCAGTGCCGAGGGGAGTGATCGACTCGGGGGGACCGACGAGCAGTACTTC.

This clonotype was seen at least ten times. This rearrangement joins TRBV7-2 to TRBJ1-6, with D perhaps matching TRBD1 (5 bases). Trimming cost V 5 bases and J 8 bases, with 19 bases left between them. Germline V gene sequence: CDR1 SGHTA, CDR2 FQGNSA. There are 16 residues in the CDR3. CDR3 region: CASSLLGHPSDSPLHF. CDR3 DNA: TGTGCCAGCAGCCTCCTCGGACATCCTTCCGATTCACCCCTCCACTTT.

This clonotype has a count of ten or more. The J gene is TRBJ2-5, the V gene TRBV10-3; 10 nucleotides match TRBD1. The CDR3 is 15 residues long. V was clipped by 5 bases and J by 0 bases; unmatched bases: 3. Germline loops: CDR1 ENHRY, CDR2 SYGVKD. CDR3: CAISPGQGYQETQYF. DNA of the CDR3: TGTGCCATCAGTCCGGGACAGGGGTACCAAGAGACCCAGTACTTC.